This T cell receptor beta chain was captured by sequencing in a study of identical twins. A remark on this clonotype: Antigen unknown.

TCRdb passed the 5' RACE reads through MiXCR, listing each CDR3 protein once. The sample contains 700,000 or so distinct CDR3 sequences, about 9.4% of which appear only once. Notes on the study in general: With abundant cord blood beta clonotypes, insertions were fewer; memory repertoires showed no such pattern. Twin sharing of out-of-frame TCR alpha was underestimated by models in monozygotic pairs.

Each donor (without exception) was a healthy Caucasian. These same data were also listed under a study on yellow fever vaccine responses in identical twins. According to that study: Reports say the vaccine T cell response in twins looked partly convergent and partly personalized.

Sample: PBMCs. This sequence was found in a woman under 30 in good health.

DNA of the CDR3: TGCGCCAGCAGCCTTTCCGGGACGCGGGACTACAATGAGCAGTTCTTC. Protein: CASSLSGTRDYNEQFF. V gene TRBV5-1 combines with J gene TRBJ2-1, with a tentative D call TRBD2 (6 bases). This CDR3 is built from 16 residues. The germline gives CDR1 SGHRS, CDR2 YFSETQ. Trimming pared 4 bases from V and 3 bases from J, leaving 17 bases between.